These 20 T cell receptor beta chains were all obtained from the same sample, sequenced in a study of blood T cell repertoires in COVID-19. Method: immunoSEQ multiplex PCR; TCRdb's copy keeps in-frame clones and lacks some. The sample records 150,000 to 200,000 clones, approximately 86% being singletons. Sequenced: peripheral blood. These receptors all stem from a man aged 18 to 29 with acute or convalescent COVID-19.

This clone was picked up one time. In nucleotides, the CDR3 is TGTGCCAGTAGCAACAGGGGCGAGATCAAAAACATTCAGTACTTC. Its protein is CASSNRGEIKNIQYF. This sequence joins TRBV19 and TRBJ2-4; 7 bases agree with TRBD1. CDR1 is LNHDA and CDR2 is SQIVND in the germline V gene (reference sequence). With 6 bases clipped from V and 3 bases from J, the junction kept 8 bases outside the gene matches. The CDR3 length is 15 residues. Full variable domain (missing parts from reference TRBV19 and TRBJ2-4): DGGITQSPKYLFRKEGQNVTLSCEQNLNHDAMYWYRQDPGQGLRLIYYSQIVNDFQKGDIAEGYSVSREKKESFPLTVTSAQKNPTAFYLCASSNRGEIKNIQYFGAGTRLSVL.

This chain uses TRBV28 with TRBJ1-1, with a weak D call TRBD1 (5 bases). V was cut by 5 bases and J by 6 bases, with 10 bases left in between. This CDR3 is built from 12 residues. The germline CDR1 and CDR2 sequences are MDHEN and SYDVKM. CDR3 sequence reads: CASSEGVAEAFF. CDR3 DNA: TGTGCCAGCAGTGAAGGGGTGGCTGAAGCTTTCTTT.

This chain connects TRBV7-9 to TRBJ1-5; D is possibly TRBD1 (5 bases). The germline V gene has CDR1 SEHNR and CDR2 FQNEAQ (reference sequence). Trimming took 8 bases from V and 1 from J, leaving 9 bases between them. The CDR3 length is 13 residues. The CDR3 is CASAWGSNQPQHF. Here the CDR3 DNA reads TGTGCCAGCGCTTGGGGCAGCAATCAGCCCCAGCATTTT. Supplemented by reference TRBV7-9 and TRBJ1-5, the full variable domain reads DTGVSQNPRHKITKRGQNVTFRCDPISEHNRLYWYRQTLGQGPEFLTYFQNEAQLEKSRLLSDRFSAERPKGSFSTLEIQRTEQGDSAMYLCASAWGSNQPQHFGDGTRLSIL.

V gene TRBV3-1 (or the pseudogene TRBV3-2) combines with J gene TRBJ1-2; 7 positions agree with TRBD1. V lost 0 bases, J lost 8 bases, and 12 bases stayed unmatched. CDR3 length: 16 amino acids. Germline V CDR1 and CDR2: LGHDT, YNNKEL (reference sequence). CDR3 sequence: CASSQDPGQMLRGYTF. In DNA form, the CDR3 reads TGTGCCAGCAGCCAAGATCCGGGACAGATGTTGCGAGGCTACACCTTC.

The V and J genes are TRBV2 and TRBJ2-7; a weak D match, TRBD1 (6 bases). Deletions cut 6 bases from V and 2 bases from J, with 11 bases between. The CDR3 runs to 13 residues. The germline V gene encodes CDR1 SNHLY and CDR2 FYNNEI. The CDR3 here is CASRQQGTYEQYF. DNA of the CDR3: TGTGCCAGCAGACAACAGGGAACCTACGAGCAGTACTTC.

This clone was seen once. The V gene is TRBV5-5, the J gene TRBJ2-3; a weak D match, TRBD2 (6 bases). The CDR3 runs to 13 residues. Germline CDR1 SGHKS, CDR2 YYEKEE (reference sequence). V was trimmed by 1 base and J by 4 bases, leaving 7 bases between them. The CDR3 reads CASSLWRADTQYF. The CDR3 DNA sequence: TGTGCCAGCAGCTTGTGGAGGGCAGATACGCAGTATTTT.

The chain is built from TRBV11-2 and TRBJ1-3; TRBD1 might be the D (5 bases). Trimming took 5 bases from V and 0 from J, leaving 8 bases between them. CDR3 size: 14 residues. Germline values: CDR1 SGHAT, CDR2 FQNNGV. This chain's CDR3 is CASSQGVSGNTIYF. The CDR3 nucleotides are TGTGCCAGCAGCCAAGGGGTCTCTGGAAACACCATATATTTT.

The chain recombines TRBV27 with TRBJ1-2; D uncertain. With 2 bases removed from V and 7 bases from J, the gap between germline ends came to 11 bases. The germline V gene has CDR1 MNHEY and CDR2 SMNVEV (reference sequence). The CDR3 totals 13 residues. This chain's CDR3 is CASSLNNLSGYTF. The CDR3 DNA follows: TGTGCCAGCAGTTTAAATAACTTGAGTGGCTACACCTTC.

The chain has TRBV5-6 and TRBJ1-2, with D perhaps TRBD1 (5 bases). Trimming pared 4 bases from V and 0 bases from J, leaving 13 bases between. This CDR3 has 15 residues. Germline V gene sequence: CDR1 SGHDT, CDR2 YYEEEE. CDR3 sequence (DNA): TGTGCCAGCAGCGCCCGGGGGACCTCTAACTATGGCTACACCTTC. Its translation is CASSARGTSNYGYTF.

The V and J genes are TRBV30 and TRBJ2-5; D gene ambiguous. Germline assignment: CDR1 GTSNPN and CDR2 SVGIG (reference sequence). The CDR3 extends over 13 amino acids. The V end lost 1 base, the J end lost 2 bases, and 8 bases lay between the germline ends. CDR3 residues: CAWSGKLQETQYF. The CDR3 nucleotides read TGTGCCTGGAGTGGTAAATTACAAGAGACCCAGTACTTC.

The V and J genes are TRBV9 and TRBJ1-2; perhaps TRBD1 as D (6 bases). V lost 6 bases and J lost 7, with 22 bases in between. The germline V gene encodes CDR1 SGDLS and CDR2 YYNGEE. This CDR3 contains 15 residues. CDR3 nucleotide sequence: TGTGCCAGCACCACTAGATCGGGGGGGCTCTCTGGCTACACCTTC. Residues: CASTTRSGGLSGYTF.

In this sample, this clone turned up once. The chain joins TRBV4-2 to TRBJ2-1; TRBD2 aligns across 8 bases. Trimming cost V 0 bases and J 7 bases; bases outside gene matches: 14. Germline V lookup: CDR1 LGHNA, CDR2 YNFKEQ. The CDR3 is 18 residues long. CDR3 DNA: TGTGCCAGCAGCCAAGATCACGGGCGGGGGGAGGTTCGGAATGAGCAGTTCTTC. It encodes CASSQDHGRGEVRNEQFF.

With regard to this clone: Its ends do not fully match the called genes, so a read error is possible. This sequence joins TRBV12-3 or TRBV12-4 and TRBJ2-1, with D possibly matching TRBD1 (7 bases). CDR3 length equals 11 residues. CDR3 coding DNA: TGTGCCAGCAGTTCGGCCAGGGGGGCACTCTTC. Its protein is CASSSARGALF.

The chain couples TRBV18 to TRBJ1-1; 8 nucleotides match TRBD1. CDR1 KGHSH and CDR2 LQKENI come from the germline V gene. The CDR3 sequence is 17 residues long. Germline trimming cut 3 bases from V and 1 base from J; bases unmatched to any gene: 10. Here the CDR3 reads CASSPTIHGQGNTEAFF. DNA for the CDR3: TGTGCCAGCTCACCCACGATCCACGGACAGGGGAACACTGAAGCTTTCTTT.

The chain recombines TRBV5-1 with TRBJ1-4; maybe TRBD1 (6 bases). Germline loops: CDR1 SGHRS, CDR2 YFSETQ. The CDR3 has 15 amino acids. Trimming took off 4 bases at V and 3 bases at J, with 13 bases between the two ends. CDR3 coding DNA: TGCGCCAGCAGCCCAAACAGGGCTGCTAATGAAAAACTGTTTTTT. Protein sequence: CASSPNRAANEKLFF.

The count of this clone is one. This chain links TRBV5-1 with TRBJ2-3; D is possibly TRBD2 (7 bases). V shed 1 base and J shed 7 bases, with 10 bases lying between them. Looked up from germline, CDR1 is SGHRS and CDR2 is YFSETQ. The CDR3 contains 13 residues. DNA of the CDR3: TGCGCCAGCAGCTTGCGGGGGGCAAATACGCAGTATTTT. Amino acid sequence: CASSLRGANTQYF.

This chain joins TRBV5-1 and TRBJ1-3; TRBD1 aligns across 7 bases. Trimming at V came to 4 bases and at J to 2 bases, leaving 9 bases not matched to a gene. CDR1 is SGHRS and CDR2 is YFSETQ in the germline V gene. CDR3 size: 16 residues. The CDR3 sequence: CASSRGNRGAGNTIYF. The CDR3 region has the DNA TGCGCCAGCAGCAGGGGAAACAGGGGTGCTGGAAACACCATATATTTT. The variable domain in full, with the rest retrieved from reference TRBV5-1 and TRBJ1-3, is KAGVTQTPRYLIKTRGQQVTLSCSPISGHRSVSWYQQTPGQGLQFLFEYFSETQRNKGNFPGRFSGRQFSNSRSEMNVSTLELGDSALYLCASSRGNRGAGNTIYFGEGSWLTVV.

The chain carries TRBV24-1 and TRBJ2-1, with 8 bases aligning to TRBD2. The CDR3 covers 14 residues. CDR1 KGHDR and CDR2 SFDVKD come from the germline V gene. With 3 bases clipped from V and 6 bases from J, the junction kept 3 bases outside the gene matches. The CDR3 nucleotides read TGTGCCACCAGTGATCCCGGGACTAGCAATGAGCAGTTCTTC. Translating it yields CATSDPGTSNEQFF.

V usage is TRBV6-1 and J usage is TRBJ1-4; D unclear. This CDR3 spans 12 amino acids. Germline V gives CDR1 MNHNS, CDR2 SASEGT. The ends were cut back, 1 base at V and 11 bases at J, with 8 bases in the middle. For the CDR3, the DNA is TGTGCCAGCAGTGAAGATGGAGACAAACTGTTTTTT. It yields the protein CASSEDGDKLFF.

This CDR3 reads CASSQLRGLSDTEAFF. The CDR3 DNA reads TGTGCCAGCAGCCAACTCAGGGGCCTTTCCGACACTGAAGCTTTCTTT. This rearrangement joins TRBV3-1 (or the pseudogene TRBV3-2) to TRBJ1-1; possible D gene TRBD1, 6 bases. The germline V gene has CDR1 LGHDT and CDR2 YNNKEL (reference sequence). With 2 bases removed from V and 3 bases from J, the gap between germline ends came to 16 bases. The CDR3 covers 16 residues.